This TCR beta chain was sequenced in a study of cytomegalovirus exposure and HLA in healthy donors (dated by TCRdb to about 2017). Background on the whole study: In an earlier analysis of roughly 590 of the donors, around 290 Gb of sequence data and some 100 million unique TCR beta sequences from roughly 180 million T cells were reported. Of the roughly 400 genotyped donors, approximately 83% fell in the genetic ancestry cluster associated with self-reported Caucasian donors. Using immunosequencing, the study profiled T cell repertoires from around 680 subjects and related those repertoires to cytomegalovirus serostatus. The aim of the study was to test whether cataloging public T cell receptors could identify signatures of past pathogen exposure. An early release that covered 640 HLA-typed donors contained about 300 gigabases of sequencing data and tens of millions of unique TCR sequences. Besides the first cohort of 500 to 700 subjects, a separate validation cohort made up of roughly 120 different subjects was used. Donor age, sex, ethnicity and CMV serostatus were collected together with the repertoire data. The study combined high-throughput TCR immunosequencing, statistical association of individual TCRs with disease status, and machine learning to predict cytomegalovirus infection status. All discovery cohort repertoires had been generated using a single sequencing platform. Both class I and class II loci were covered by HLA typing, at four-digit resolution. In an earlier analysis of 550 to 700 of the donors, high-throughput TCR beta sequencing was used to judge whether each TCR beta V gene segment behaved as functional or pseudogenic. Among 398 genotyped donors of the cohort, an average of 235,054 unique TCR beta nucleotide sequences were sequenced per donor, about a sixth of them non-productive. The number of typed donors differed by locus: roughly 629-640 for A, B, C, DRB1 and DQB1; 500 to 550 for DQA1; approximately 600 for DPA1; and roughly 490 for DPB1. In the later analysis, no new phenotypic data were used to find candidate immune exposures; instead, reliance was placed on TCR beta sequences and their occurrence across donors. Genome-wide SNP genotypes for about 65% of the 666 donors were used in a later genetic analysis, which treated that subset as a discovery cohort. Several DR-DQ haplotypes were handled as single units for association and clustering because linkage in the cohort was strong. In a later analysis, previously published TCR beta repertoires from hundreds of donors were re-analyzed and high-resolution HLA genotyping was added so that TCR occurrence patterns could be studied. On the study overall, not on this receptor specifically: A group of highly shared sequence variants was considered likely to be a technical artifact of the sequencing pipeline. Most CMV-associated TCR beta chains appeared to be HLA-restricted in a later analysis, and the HLA associations seemed to be driven largely by CMV exposure. A total of 164 TCR beta chains were listed by the study as associated with cytomegalovirus. In vitro tests confirmed that a few of the cytomegalovirus-associated TCR beta chains recognize cytomegalovirus antigens. For the cohort, immune exposure information was limited to CMV serostatus. A later analysis found that TCR association rates varied across HLA loci, with DRB1 alleles showing the most associated TCRs and HLA-C alleles the fewest. The earlier analysis of 587 of the donors excluded around 17 rarely observed V segments, including chromosome 9 orphons, because counts were too low. A later genetic analysis reported fewer N-insertions in productive TCRs among donors in an Asian-associated ancestry cluster than the roughly 720-donor mean. A later analysis found that HLA-associated TCR beta chains were more clonally expanded and had lower generation probabilities than equally common non-associated chains. An association between a missense DCLRE1C variant and V-gene and J-gene trimming of TCR beta chains was found in a later genetic analysis and replicated in an independent cohort. Sequencing depth was assumed to be roughly uniform across donors in the presence/absence analyses, though that assumption may not hold. Assigning TCR associations to individual alleles was difficult when HLA alleles, especially DR and DQ, strongly co-occurred. It was suggested by the authors that the approach could potentially be generalized to other disease states and immunological phenotypes. Because some donors lacked HLA typing at each locus, the association tests relied only on the typed subset. In this cohort, only TCR beta chains were sequenced, and detectable features were limited by the absence of alpha or paired-chain data. In a later analysis, more than 15,000 TCR beta sequences were associated with specific HLA alleles at a false discovery rate of 0.05. Broadly in line with IMGT annotations, most TCR beta V segments showed up in productive rearrangements about 90% or about 30% of the time in an earlier analysis of several hundred of the donors. Most TCR sequences were seen in very few donors, while some public TCRs were found in many individuals. According to a later analysis, parvovirus B19, influenza, CMV and Epstein-Barr virus appeared linked to several top co-occurrence clusters. In both the original and validation cohorts, the classifier was reported to diagnose cytomegalovirus status with high specificity and sensitivity. Some IMGT-functional V segments, including TRBV6-2 and TRBV6-3, could not be distinguished by the 87-base-pair reads and were therefore excluded. A further reported finding was that TCR beta sequences accurately predicted the HLA-A and HLA-B alleles for most subjects in the first cohort. Linkage disequilibrium might explain the correlated functional status among segregating V segments, but an unknown experimental factor could not be ruled out.

In regard to this clone: Its specific antigen is unknown. One base away there is no much larger clone; base qualities are not given.

Libraries were made using the immunoSEQ multiplex PCR assay. For the multiplex PCR, a mixture combining 60 forward primers for TCR Vbeta segments and 13 reverse primers for TCR Jbeta segments was used. The CDR3 region of rearranged TCR beta genes was amplified from genomic DNA by a multiplex PCR assay. Amplified TCR beta libraries were sequenced as 87-base-pair reads on the Illumina HiSeq System. The source study handled its data this way. In a later analysis, tens of millions of unique TCR beta chains were counted across the approximately 640 repertoires, and roughly 10 million of these chains were shared by at least two donors. A nearest-neighbor algorithm error-corrected the raw reads and collapsed the reads into unique sequences, merging closely related sequences to remove PCR and sequencing errors. V, D and J gene segments were assigned by aligning CDR3 sequences to IMGT reference sequences. For a sequence to be retained, a match of at least six nucleotides was required to both a V gene segment and a J gene segment. A rearrangement was called productive if the CDR3 had no stop codons and remained in frame with V and J, and every other rearrangement was called non-productive. CDR3 was defined according to IMGT convention as the region running from the second conserved V-encoded cysteine to the conserved J-encoded phenylalanine. The earlier analysis of 500 to 600 of the donors excluded sequences that lacked an unambiguous match to a single V gene segment. An earlier analysis of almost 600 of the donors classified V segments as functional when productive rearrangements were above 56.7% and as segregating when the standard deviation between donors was above 5%. To diagnose cytomegalovirus status from the catalog of TCR beta chain sequences, a statistical classification framework was built. A later analysis assigned V and J genes by comparing TCR nucleotide sequences with IMGT/GENE-DB human TR gene sequences. A later analysis assigned CDR3 sequences and most-parsimonious VDJ recombination scenarios with the TCRdist pipeline. In a later analysis, each TCR beta chain was defined by its CDR3 amino acid sequence together with its V-gene family, and reads lacking a unique V-gene family were excluded. In a later analysis, approximately 640 highly shared, low-generation-probability nucleotide sequences were removed to address suspected cross-contamination and a sequencing artifact. A later analysis calculated a clonal expansion index for each public chain from normalized within-repertoire ranks of inferred template counts. A later analysis computed generation probabilities with a VDJ recombination model fitted to out-of-frame rearrangements, and checked the results against IGoR. In a later analysis, hypergeometric tests were used to score TCR-TCR, TCR-HLA and TCR-CMV co-occurrence, with a repertoire-size bias correction applied to TCR pairs. In a later analysis, false discovery rates were estimated by permuting HLA or CMV assignments 20 times. In a later analysis, co-occurring TCRs were grouped using DBSCAN, and TCRdist sequence similarity was added for clustering within HLA-allele-positive subsets. Repertoires with fewer than 30,000 or more than 120,000 public chains, plus five repertoires with anomalous nucleotide sharing, were excluded from co-occurrence clustering. The clones in this table, taken by TCRdb from immuneACCESS, are in-frame only. Not every clone is retained; where verified, under half of the shortfall comes from an unresolved V gene, and the cause of the rest is unknown. That table supplies the V and J calls and clone size; D and trimming were determined from the DNA. The sample yields approximately 160,000 clones; around 68% were counted once. The ten largest clones capture about 2.5% of the sample.

The cohort comprised around 700 healthy bone marrow donors. Cohort members were all nominally healthy when sampled, although unrecorded immune exposures were likely present. The donor was CMV seropositive and belonged to the group of a few hundred seropositive cohort members. A peripheral blood sample was provided by each donor, and peripheral blood mononuclear cells were used for TCR beta sequencing. The Qiagen DNeasy Blood Extraction Kit was used to extract genomic DNA from the blood cell samples. V and J lose 3 bases and 3 bases, and a span of 15 bases separates them. The CDR3 starts with the cysteine, ends with the phenylalanine, and has 16 residues. Just CDR3 DNA is preserved here, 48 bases in frame from base 1.

The clonotype originates from a woman in her thirties or forties in good health and CMV-seropositive. In this chain, TRBV23-1 is recombined with TRBJ1-5; the D gene is not confidently resolved. TRBV23-1 counts as an open reading frame of uncertain function. The specimen was PBMCs. The CDR3 region reads CASSQSRIPNNQPQHF. At the DNA level, the sequence is TGCGCCAGCAGTCAGAGCAGGATCCCCAACAATCAGCCCCAGCATTTT.